Shown below are 27 T cell receptor beta chains from a single sample sequenced in a study of blood T cell repertoires in COVID-19. Sequencing used immunoSEQ multiplex PCR; TCRdb keeps in-frame clones, though not all of them. The sample contains around 250,000 clones, 86% of which appear only once. Sequencing was performed on peripheral blood. Every receptor here comes from a woman aged 80 or older with COVID-19, enrolled during active disease.

This sequence joins TRBV18 and TRBJ1-4; no clear D gene. The length of the CDR3 is 13 residues. V was clipped by 8 bases and J by 10 bases, with 17 bases between them. Germline CDR1 and CDR2: KGHSH and LQKENI. The CDR3 DNA is TGTGCCAGCGCGACCCTCGGGGAGTTAAAACTGTTTTTT. Its protein product is CASATLGELKLFF.

DNA of the CDR3: TGTGCCAGCTCAGAAGGACAGGGTCAGCCCCAGCATTTT. Translating it yields CASSEGQGQPQHF. This chain links TRBV18 with TRBJ1-5; 8 bases agree with TRBD1. Trimming removed 5 bases from V and 6 bases from J; junction bases left unmatched: 3. CDR1 is KGHSH and CDR2 is LQKENI in the germline V gene. The CDR3 runs to 13 residues.

The V and J genes are TRBV28 and TRBJ2-6, with D unclear. This CDR3 comprises 16 residues. V shed 5 bases and J shed 4 bases, with 15 bases lying between them. Germline assignment: CDR1 MDHEN and CDR2 SYDVKM. The chain's CDR3 is CASSPLPQAGANVLTF. In DNA form, the CDR3 reads TGTGCCAGCAGTCCTCTGCCCCAGGCCGGGGCCAACGTCCTGACTTTC.

The chain couples TRBV7-8 to TRBJ1-1; tentative D call: TRBD1 (6 bases). V was shortened by 6 bases and J by 1 base, with 15 bases between the two germline ends. CDR1 SGHVS and CDR2 FQNEAQ come from the germline V gene. This CDR3 has 15 residues. CDR3 nucleotide sequence: TGTGCCAGCAGAAAAACCGGGACAACGAACACTGAAGCTTTCTTT. This sequence encodes CASRKTGTTNTEAFF.

In DNA, the CDR3 is TGTGCCAGCAGCCAAGATCTTGGCTTGTCCTCTGGAAACACCATATATTTT. This encodes CASSQDLGLSSGNTIYF. The V call is TRBV4-2, the J call TRBJ1-3, with D unresolved. Trimming removed 0 bases from V and 0 bases from J, with 12 bases in between. The V gene's germline CDR1 is LGHNA and CDR2 YNFKEQ. The CDR3 totals 17 residues.

J is TRBJ2-1 and V is TRBV15; 10 bases agree with TRBD1. The CDR3 consists of 15 residues. V trimming: 3 bases; J trimming: 4 bases; junction bases outside the gene matches: 3. CDR1 is LNHNV, CDR2 YYDKDF, per germline (reference sequence). This chain's CDR3 is CATSRGQGRYNEQFF. The CDR3 DNA is TGTGCCACCAGCAGGGGACAGGGGCGATACAATGAGCAGTTCTTC.

The gene calls are TRBV29-1 and TRBJ1-5, with D maybe TRBD1 (6 bases). Germline CDR1 and CDR2: SQVTM and ANQGSEA. Trimming took off 4 bases at V and 6 bases at J, with 13 bases between the two ends. The CDR3 is 13 residues long. In DNA form, the CDR3 reads TGCAGCGTTGGACTGGGGGCGGGTCAGCCCCAGCATTTT. It translates to CSVGLGAGQPQHF.

The gene calls are TRBV28 and TRBJ1-2; a weak D match, TRBD1 (5 bases). Germline assignment: CDR1 MDHEN and CDR2 SYDVKM. The CDR3 totals 13 residues. V was cut by 5 bases and J by 4 bases, with 11 bases left in between. The CDR3 DNA sequence: TGTGCCAGCAGTATCACCGACAGCTATGGCTACACCTTC. Translation: CASSITDSYGYTF.

With respect to this clone: This same CDR3 is encoded by further DNA sequences in the sample. The chain combines TRBV5-1 with TRBJ1-5, with 7 bases aligning to TRBD1. Losses at the gene ends were 2 bases for V and 4 bases for J; bases not matched to a gene: 6. There are 15 residues in the CDR3. CDR1 is SGHRS, CDR2 YFSETQ, per germline. Written as DNA, the CDR3 is TGCGCCAGCAGCTTAGAAGGGACAGAGAATCAGCCCCAGCATTTT. It encodes CASSLEGTENQPQHF.

J is TRBJ2-1 and V is TRBV7-2; 10 bases map to TRBD2. CDR3 length equals 15 residues. Germline CDR1 reads SGHTA; CDR2 reads FQGNSA. J was trimmed by 5 bases and V by 3 bases; bases with no gene match: 4. CDR3 protein: CASSFLAGANNEQFF. The CDR3 DNA reads as TGTGCCAGCAGCTTTCTAGCGGGGGCCAACAATGAGCAGTTCTTC.

CDR3 DNA: TGCGCCAGCAGCTTGAGACCAGGGAGGTCTTCGGGCTACACCTTC. It encodes CASSLRPGRSSGYTF. V usage is TRBV5-1 and J usage is TRBJ1-2; perhaps TRBD1 as D (5 bases). The ends were cut back, 1 base at V and 8 bases at J, with 18 bases in the middle. This CDR3 spans 15 amino acids. Per germline, CDR1 SGHRS and CDR2 YFSETQ.

The chain links TRBV4-3 to TRBJ2-3, with TRBD2 matching 9 bases. This CDR3 is 17 amino acids long. Germline values: CDR1 LGHNA, CDR2 YSLEER. The trim removed 1 base at V and 1 base at J, leaving 6 bases unmatched. CDR3 DNA: TGCGCCAGCAGCCAAGCCGGTATAGCGGGGGGCACAGATACGCAGTATTTT. This encodes CASSQAGIAGGTDTQYF.

This rearrangement joins TRBV3-1 (or the pseudogene TRBV3-2) to TRBJ1-1; 8 bases fit TRBD1. The J segment lost 10 bases and the V segment lost 2 bases, leaving 9 bases of the junction unmatched. The CDR3 totals 14 residues. The germline V gene encodes CDR1 LGHDT and CDR2 YNNKEL (reference sequence). CDR3 region: CASSQRQGTQGAFF. The CDR3 DNA sequence: TGTGCCAGCAGCCAACGACAGGGGACCCAGGGAGCTTTCTTT.

The chain joins TRBV28 to TRBJ1-3, with 8 nucleotides matching TRBD1. The V segment lost 7 bases and the J segment 0 bases; nucleotides outside the gene matches: 5. Per germline, CDR1 MDHEN and CDR2 SYDVKM. The CDR3 is 15 residues long. The CDR3, as DNA: TGTGCCAGCACCCAGGGGGCAAGCTCTGGAAACACCATATATTTT. As protein: CASTQGASSGNTIYF.

This rearrangement joins TRBV29-1 to TRBJ1-3; D is possibly TRBD1 (5 bases). This CDR3 region has 13 residues. Germline-derived CDR1 and CDR2 are SQVTM and ANQGSEA. Trimming shortened V by 5 bases and J by 0 bases, and 8 bases separated the two germline ends. The CDR3 reads CSVTGSSGNTIYF. The DNA of the CDR3 is TGCAGCGTTACAGGCAGCTCTGGAAACACCATATATTTT.

The chain's CDR3 is CASSLAHSPNSYEQYF. The CDR3 bases are TGTGCCAGCAGCTTAGCGCATTCACCTAATTCCTACGAGCAGTACTTC. The chain employs TRBV7-6 and TRBJ2-7; no clear D. This CDR3 has 16 amino acids. V dropped 0 bases and J dropped 1 base, with 13 bases sitting between them. CDR1 and CDR2 from the germline V gene are SGHVS and FNYEAQ.

This chain connects TRBV19 to TRBJ1-2, with 10 bases fitting TRBD1. The J segment lost 6 bases and the V segment lost 4 bases, leaving 11 bases of the junction unmatched. Germline V gives CDR1 LNHDA, CDR2 SQIVND (reference sequence). This CDR3 region has 16 residues. The CDR3 DNA is TGTGCCAGTAGTACCCCCGGGACAGGGGTTGTCAATGGCTACACCTTC. Amino acid sequence: CASSTPGTGVVNGYTF.

This chain uses TRBV3-1 (or the pseudogene TRBV3-2) with TRBJ2-1; 7 bases match TRBD1. CDR1 and CDR2 (germline): LGHDT, YNNKEL (reference sequence). The junction had 9 bases not matched to a gene; V was cut back by 4 bases and J by 0 bases. This CDR3 has 17 amino acids. CDR3 sequence: CASSPIWTGASYNEQFF. DNA for the CDR3: TGTGCCAGCAGCCCGATCTGGACAGGTGCCTCCTACAATGAGCAGTTCTTC.

The CDR3 reads CATNLLYTEAFF. The CDR3 DNA follows: TGTGCCACCAACTTGCTGTACACTGAAGCTTTCTTT. The rearrangement links TRBV6-5 to TRBJ1-1, with D uncertain. Germline assignment: CDR1 MNHEY and CDR2 SVGAGI. The CDR3 runs 12 residues. V was shortened by 10 bases and J by 3 bases, with 12 bases between the two germline ends.

This sequence joins TRBV3-1 (or the pseudogene TRBV3-2) and TRBJ1-1; no clear D gene. The CDR3 runs 13 residues. Germline CDR1 LGHDT, CDR2 YNNKEL (reference sequence). V gave up 4 bases and J gave up 3 bases, with 9 bases separating them. CDR3 protein: CASSLARDTEAFF. DNA for the CDR3: TGTGCCAGCAGCCTAGCCCGAGACACTGAAGCTTTCTTT.

V gene TRBV3-1 (or the pseudogene TRBV3-2) combines with J gene TRBJ1-3; the D is unclear. Trimming shortened V by 0 bases and J by 2 bases, and 8 bases separated the two germline ends. The CDR3 has 15 residues. Germline V lookup: CDR1 LGHDT, CDR2 YNNKEL (reference sequence). CDR3 DNA sequence: TGTGCCAGCAGCCAAGATCGTGTAGCTGGAAACACCATATATTTT. Protein product: CASSQDRVAGNTIYF.

This clone was counted once. The chain has TRBV27 and TRBJ2-2; D possibly corresponds to TRBD1 (6 bases). The CDR3 covers 15 residues. V was cut by 5 bases and J by 4 bases, with 14 bases left in between. Germline V CDR1 and CDR2: MNHEY, SMNVEV (reference sequence). CDR3 nucleotide sequence: TGTGCCAGCAGTCAACAGGGTAGCTCCACCGGGGAGCTGTTTTTT. It yields the protein CASSQQGSSTGELFF.

This clone was observed a few times. This rearrangement joins TRBV14 to TRBJ2-2, with D possibly being TRBD1 (5 bases). V was cut by 1 base and J by 1 base, with 10 bases left in between. Germline assignment: CDR1 SGHDN and CDR2 FVKESK. The CDR3 runs to 16 residues. This CDR3 is CASSQGVTVNTGELFF. Written as DNA, the CDR3 is TGTGCCAGCAGCCAAGGGGTGACAGTGAACACCGGGGAGCTGTTTTTT.

The rearrangement joins TRBV15 to TRBJ1-3, with 10 bases lining up with TRBD1. CDR3 length: 16 residues. The germline gives CDR1 LNHNV, CDR2 YYDKDF (reference sequence). J was trimmed by 4 bases and V by 1 base; bases with no gene match: 4. Here the CDR3 reads CATSRGQGARGNTIYF. Written as DNA, the CDR3 is TGTGCCACCAGCAGAGGACAGGGGGCGCGGGGAAACACCATATATTTT.

V gene TRBV5-6 combines with J gene TRBJ1-2, with 8 bases aligning to TRBD1. V shed 4 bases and J 8 bases; nucleotides not matched to a gene: 7. Per the germline V gene, CDR1 is SGHDT and CDR2 is YYEEEE. CDR3 length: 13 amino acids. The CDR3 is CASSQDRVRGYTF. The CDR3 DNA follows: TGTGCCAGCAGCCAGGACAGGGTTCGAGGCTACACCTTC.

Here the CDR3 DNA reads TGTGCCAGCAGTTTTTCCAGGGCTAGCAATCAGCCCCAGCATTTT. It translates to CASSFSRASNQPQHF. The chain combines TRBV27 with TRBJ1-5; the D gene is possibly TRBD1 (5 bases). Germline V CDR1 and CDR2: MNHEY, SMNVEV (reference sequence). There are 15 residues in the CDR3. V was clipped by 3 bases and J by 0 bases, with 9 bases between them.

The chain employs TRBV7-8 and TRBJ1-5; the D gene is possibly TRBD1 (6 bases). The germline V gene encodes CDR1 SGHVS and CDR2 FQNEAQ. The CDR3 has 15 amino acids. Trimming took off 5 bases at V and 5 bases at J, with 16 bases between the two ends. The CDR3: CASSILREGDQPQHF. In DNA form, the CDR3 reads TGTGCCAGCAGCATCCTTCGGGAGGGGGATCAGCCCCAGCATTTT.